One and the same sample provided the 17 T cell receptor beta chains below, sequenced in a study of shared clonotypes between healthy human individuals. Only in-frame clones appear in the TCRdb table, and some are missing; sequencing was by immunoSEQ multiplex PCR. The data contain roughly 660,000 clones, less than 95% of them singletons. Sequencing input: memory CD8+ T cells from PBMCs. The subset was: CD45RO+ cells pooled with CCR7-negative TemRA cells. The origin of the receptors is a man younger than 35 in good health. Some clones in this sample may be carry-over from other donors' samples.

In its sample, this clone was seen a few times. In the same sample, other DNA sequences code for this CDR3. The chain recombines TRBV28 with TRBJ1-1, with TRBD1 matching over 7 bases. This CDR3 is 13 amino acids long. The V gene's germline CDR1 is MDHEN and CDR2 SYDVKM. J lost 4 bases, V lost 5 bases, and 4 bases had no gene match. CDR3 sequence: CASSLGTATEAFF. CDR3 DNA sequence: TGTGCCAGCAGTCTCGGGACAGCCACTGAAGCTTTCTTT.

This chain uses TRBV28 with TRBJ2-3; possible D gene TRBD1, 6 bases. Trimming removed 2 bases from V and 4 bases from J, with 13 bases in between. The CDR3 consists of 15 residues. Germline lookup yields CDR1 MDHEN and CDR2 SYDVKM. This chain's CDR3 is CASSLEAGDADTQYF. The CDR3 DNA reads TGTGCCAGCAGTTTAGAAGCAGGGGACGCAGATACGCAGTATTTT.

For the CDR3, the DNA is TGTGCCAGCAGTCCGGGACAACTACCCGAAGCTTTCTTT. Amino acids: CASSPGQLPEAFF. The V call is TRBV6-1, the J call TRBJ1-1; D is possibly TRBD1 (6 bases). This CDR3 is built from 13 residues. The V end lost 5 bases, the J end lost 8 bases, and 15 bases lay between the germline ends. Germline V gives CDR1 MNHNS, CDR2 SASEGT.

The chain has TRBV7-9 and TRBJ2-1; no reliable D call. CDR1 and CDR2 from the germline V gene are SEHNR and FQNEAQ (reference sequence). The CDR3 sequence is 15 residues long. V was shortened by 1 base and J by 2 bases, with 9 bases between the two germline ends. CDR3 in DNA: TGTGCCAGCAGCTTAGGTAACTTCCCCTACAATGAGCAGTTCTTC. It yields the protein CASSLGNFPYNEQFF.

V gene TRBV7-9 combines with J gene TRBJ1-3; a possible D gene is TRBD1 (6 bases). This CDR3 has 15 amino acids. Germline CDR1 reads SEHNR; CDR2 reads FQNEAQ (reference sequence). V lost 4 bases to trimming and J lost 4 bases, with 14 bases between them. The CDR3 DNA reads as TGTGCCAGCAGCTCGCCAAGGGACAAAGGAAACACCATATATTTT. Translation gives CASSSPRDKGNTIYF.

This chain connects TRBV7-7 to TRBJ2-1; D may correspond to TRBD1 or TRBD2 (5 bases each). The germline V gene encodes CDR1 SSHAT and CDR2 FNYEAQ (reference sequence). The CDR3 consists of 15 residues. Trimming removed 2 bases at V and 4 bases at J, with 12 bases between. The CDR3 loop is CASSLFRGRYNEQFF. The CDR3 coding sequence is TGTGCCAGCAGCTTATTCCGGGGCAGATACAATGAGCAGTTCTTC. The whole variable domain, filled in from reference TRBV7-7 and TRBJ2-1, reads GAGVSQSPRYKVTKRGQDVTLRCDPISSHATLYWYQQALGQGPEFLTYFNYEAQPDKSGLPSDRFSAERPEGSISTLTIQRTEQRDSAMYRCASSLFRGRYNEQFFGPGTRLTVL.

This clone was seen just once. A read error likely explains this, since a far larger clone differs by one base. The chain is built from TRBV14 and TRBJ2-7, with D unclear. The germline V gene has CDR1 SGHDN and CDR2 FVKESK. This CDR3 comprises 12 residues. CDR3 sequence (DNA): TGTGCCAGCAGCCAAGGCTTATACGAGCAGTGCTTC. As protein: CASSQGLYEQCF.

The chain carries TRBV7-8 and TRBJ2-7; the match to TRBD1 covers 7 bases. Unmatched junction bases numbered 8, after V lost 5 bases and J lost 4 bases. Germline loops: CDR1 SGHVS, CDR2 FQNEAQ. CDR3 length equals 14 residues. As DNA, the CDR3 is TGTGCCAGCAGCGCCTCACAGGGGCGGTACGAGCAGTACTTC. Residues: CASSASQGRYEQYF. The full variable domain, rest sourced from reference TRBV7-8 and TRBJ2-7, is GAGVSQSPRYKVAKRGQDVALRCDPISGHVSLFWYQQALGQGPEFLTYFQNEAQLDKSGLPSDRFFAERPEGSVSTLKIQRTQQEDSAVYLCASSASQGRYEQYFGPGTRLTVT.

The chain combines TRBV5-1 with TRBJ2-3, with D possibly TRBD1 on 9 matching bases. Germline V gene data show CDR1 as SGHRS and CDR2 as YFSETQ. V was shortened by 1 base and J by 4 bases, with 22 bases between the two germline ends. This CDR3 has 18 residues. The CDR3: CASSLISGTTGGPDTQYF. CDR3 in DNA: TGCGCCAGCAGCTTGATTAGCGGGACCACAGGGGGCCCAGATACGCAGTATTTT.

This clone has a single count. The chain has TRBV14 and TRBJ1-2, with D possibly matching TRBD1 (6 bases). The CDR3 is 13 residues long. The V and J ends lost 3 bases and 6 bases respectively, with 11 bases between them. CDR1 SGHDN and CDR2 FVKESK come from the germline V gene. CDR3 sequence: CASSQGGGDGYTF. CDR3 DNA sequence: TGTGCCAGCAGCCAGGGGGGGGGCGATGGCTACACCTTC.

J is TRBJ2-3 and V is TRBV4-2; 7 bases align to TRBD2. Germline assignment: CDR1 LGHNA and CDR2 YNFKEQ. V was clipped by 6 bases and J by 2 bases; unmatched bases: 14. The CDR3 loop spans 17 amino acids. CDR3 bases: TGTGCCAGCAGGGGGAGCCCGCGGCGGGAGAACACAGATACGCAGTATTTT. Translating it yields CASRGSPRRENTDTQYF.

This clone has a single count. The J gene is TRBJ1-4, the V gene TRBV7-9, with D possibly matching TRBD1 (5 bases). V lost 4 bases to trimming and J lost 6 bases, with 27 bases between them. This CDR3 contains 19 residues. The V gene's germline CDR1 is SEHNR and CDR2 FQNEAQ (reference sequence). Here the CDR3 DNA reads TGTGCCAGCAGCTCGCAGCCTTACCGGGACCCCAACCAGGATGAAAAACTGTTTTTT. Protein: CASSSQPYRDPNQDEKLFF.

As for this clone: The same CDR3 can be traced to other DNA sequences in this sample. The chain joins TRBV9 to TRBJ1-4; 7 nucleotides agree with TRBD1. With 3 bases clipped from V and 8 bases from J, the junction kept 1 base outside the gene matches. This CDR3 has 12 residues. The germline CDR1 and CDR2 sequences are SGDLS and YYNGEE. The CDR3, as DNA: TGTGCCAGCAGCGCGACAGGGGAAAAACTGTTTTTT. Protein: CASSATGEKLFF.

The CDR3: CASSLLAGGYNEQFF. CDR3 nucleotide sequence: TGTGCCAGCAGCTTACTAGCGGGGGGATACAATGAGCAGTTCTTC. J is TRBJ2-1 and V is TRBV11-2, with 11 bases aligning to TRBD2. From germline, CDR1 is SGHAT and CDR2 FQNNGV. The CDR3 has 15 amino acids. V dropped 2 bases and J dropped 4; count of bases not matched to a gene: 1.

This rearrangement joins TRBV7-3 to TRBJ1-1; no clear D. Looked up from germline, CDR1 is SGHTA and CDR2 is FQGTGA. CDR3 length: 15 amino acids. Trimming removed 2 bases from V and 6 bases from J, with 16 bases in between. The CDR3 loop is CASSLGTFRGAEAFF. CDR3 nucleotide sequence: TGTGCCAGCAGCTTAGGAACATTCCGTGGGGCTGAAGCTTTCTTT.

The chain recombines TRBV5-1 with TRBJ2-5; D is uncertain. V lost 4 bases and J lost 1, with 14 bases in between. Germline CDR1 and CDR2: SGHRS and YFSETQ. The CDR3 is 15 amino acids. CDR3 residues: CASSRPGRIQETQYF. In nucleotides, the CDR3 is TGCGCCAGCAGCCGCCCCGGACGGATCCAAGAGACCCAGTACTTC.

The rearrangement links TRBV27 to TRBJ2-3; 11 bases fit TRBD2. The CDR3 consists of 16 residues. Germline V gene sequence: CDR1 MNHEY, CDR2 SMNVEV (reference sequence). V shed 5 bases and J 5 bases; nucleotides not matched to a gene: 9. The CDR3 DNA sequence: TGTGCCAGCAGTCCCACGGGACTAGCGGAGGGAGATACGCAGTATTTT. Translated, it gives CASSPTGLAEGDTQYF.